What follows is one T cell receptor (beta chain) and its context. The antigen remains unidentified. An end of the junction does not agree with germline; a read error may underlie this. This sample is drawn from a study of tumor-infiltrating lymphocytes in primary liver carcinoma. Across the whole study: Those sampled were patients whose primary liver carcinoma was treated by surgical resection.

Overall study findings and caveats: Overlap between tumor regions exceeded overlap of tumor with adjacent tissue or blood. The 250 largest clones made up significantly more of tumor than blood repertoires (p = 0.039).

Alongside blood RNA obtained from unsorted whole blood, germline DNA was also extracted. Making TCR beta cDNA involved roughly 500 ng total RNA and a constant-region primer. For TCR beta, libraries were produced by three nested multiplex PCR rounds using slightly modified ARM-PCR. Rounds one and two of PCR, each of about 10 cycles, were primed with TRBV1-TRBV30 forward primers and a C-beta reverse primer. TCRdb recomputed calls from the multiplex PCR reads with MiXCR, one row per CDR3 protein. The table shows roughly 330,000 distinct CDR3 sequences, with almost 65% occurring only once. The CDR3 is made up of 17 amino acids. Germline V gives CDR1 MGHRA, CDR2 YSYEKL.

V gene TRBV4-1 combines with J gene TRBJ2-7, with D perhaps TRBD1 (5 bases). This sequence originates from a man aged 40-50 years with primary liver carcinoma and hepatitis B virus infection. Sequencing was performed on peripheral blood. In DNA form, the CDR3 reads TGCGCCAGCAGCCAAGACCTCAGAGGACACAATTCCTACGAGCAGTGCTTC. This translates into CASSQDLRGHNSYEQCF.